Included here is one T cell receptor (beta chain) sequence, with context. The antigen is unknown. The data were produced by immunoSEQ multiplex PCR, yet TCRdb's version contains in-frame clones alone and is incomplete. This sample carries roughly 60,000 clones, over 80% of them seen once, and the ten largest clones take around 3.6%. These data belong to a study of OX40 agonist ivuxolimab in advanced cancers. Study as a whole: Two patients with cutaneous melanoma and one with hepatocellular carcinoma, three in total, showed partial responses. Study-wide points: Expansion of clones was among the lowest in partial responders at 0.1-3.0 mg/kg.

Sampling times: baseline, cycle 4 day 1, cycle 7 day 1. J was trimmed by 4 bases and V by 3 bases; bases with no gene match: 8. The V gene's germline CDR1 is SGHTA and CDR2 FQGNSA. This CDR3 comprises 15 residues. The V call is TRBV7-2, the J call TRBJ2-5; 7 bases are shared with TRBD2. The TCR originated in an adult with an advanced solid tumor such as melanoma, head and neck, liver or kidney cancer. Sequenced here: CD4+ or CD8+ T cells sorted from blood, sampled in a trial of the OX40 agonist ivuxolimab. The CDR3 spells CASSFGGGGGETQYF. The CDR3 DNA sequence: TGTGCCAGCAGCTTTGGAGGCGGGGGAGGAGAGACCCAGTACTTC.